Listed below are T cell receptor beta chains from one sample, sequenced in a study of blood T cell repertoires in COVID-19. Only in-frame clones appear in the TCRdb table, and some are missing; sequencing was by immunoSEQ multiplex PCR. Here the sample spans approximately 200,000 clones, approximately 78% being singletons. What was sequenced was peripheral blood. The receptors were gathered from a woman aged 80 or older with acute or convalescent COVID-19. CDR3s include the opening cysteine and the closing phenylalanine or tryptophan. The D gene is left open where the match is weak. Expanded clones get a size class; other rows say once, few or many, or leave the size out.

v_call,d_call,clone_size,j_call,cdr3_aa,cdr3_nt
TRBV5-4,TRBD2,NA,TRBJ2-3,CASSLAVAGPSTDTQYF,TGTGCCAGCAGCTTGGCGGTAGCGGGACCTAGCACAGATACGCAGTATTTT
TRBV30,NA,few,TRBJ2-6,CAWSVRGSGANVLTF,TGTGCCTGGAGTGTAAGAGGGTCTGGGGCCAACGTCCTGACTTTC
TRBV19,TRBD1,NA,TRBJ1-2,CASSPRTGNGYTF,TGTGCCAGTAGTCCCCGGACAGGAAATGGCTACACCTTC
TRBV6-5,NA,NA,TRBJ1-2,CASSYSLGGYGYTF,TGTGCCAGCAGTTACTCATTGGGGGGCTATGGCTACACCTTC
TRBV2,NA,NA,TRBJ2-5,CASSGRELALGETQYF,TGTGCCAGCAGTGGGAGGGAACTGGCCCTTGGAGAGACCCAGTACTTC
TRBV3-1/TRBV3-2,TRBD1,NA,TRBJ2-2,CASSPFALTGANTGELFF,TGTGCCAGCAGCCCCTTCGCCTTGACAGGGGCGAACACCGGGGAGCTGTTTTTT
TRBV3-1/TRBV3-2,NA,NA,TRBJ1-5,CASSQGRNQPQHF,TGTGCCAGCAGCCAAGGGCGCAATCAGCCCCAGCATTTT
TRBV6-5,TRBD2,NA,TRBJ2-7,CASRPGLAGGEQYF,TGTGCCAGCAGACCGGGACTAGCGGGAGGCGAGCAGTACTTC
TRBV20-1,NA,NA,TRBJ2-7,CSAVPAYEQYF,TGCAGTGCGGTCCCAGCCTACGAGCAGTACTTC
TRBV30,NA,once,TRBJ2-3,CACSGVNTDTQYF,TGTGCCTGTTCCGGGGTAAACACAGATACGCAGTATTTT
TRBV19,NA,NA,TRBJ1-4,CASSIQGTNEKLFF,TGTGCCAGTAGTATTCAGGGCACTAATGAAAAACTGTTTTTT
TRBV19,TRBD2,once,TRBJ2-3,CASSIGWAGAGSTDTQYF,TGTGCCAGTAGTATAGGATGGGCGGGAGCGGGCAGCACAGATACGCAGTATTTT
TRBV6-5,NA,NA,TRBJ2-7,CASSRSPQGYEQYF,TGTGCCAGCAGCCGCTCACCACAGGGTTACGAGCAGTACTTC
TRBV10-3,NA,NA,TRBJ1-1,CAISEPRGANTEAFF,TGTGCCATCAGTGAGCCTCGCGGCGCGAACACTGAAGCTTTCTTT
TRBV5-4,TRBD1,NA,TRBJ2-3,CASSVTGQRTDTQYF,TGTGCCAGCAGCGTCACGGGACAGCGCACAGATACGCAGTATTTT
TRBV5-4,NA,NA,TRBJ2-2,CASSLTGTGELFF,TGTGCCAGCAGCTTGACGGGTACCGGGGAGCTGTTTTTT
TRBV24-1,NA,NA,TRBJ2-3,CATSDPRTLSTDTQYF,TGTGCCACCAGTGATCCCAGGACTTTAAGCACAGATACGCAGTATTTT
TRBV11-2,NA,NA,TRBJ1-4,CASSPQVVSEKLFF,TGTGCCAGCAGCCCACAGGTAGTATCGGAAAAACTGTTTTTT
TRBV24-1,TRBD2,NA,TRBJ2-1,CATSDLAGGWNEQFF,TGTGCCACCAGTGATTTGGCGGGGGGGTGGAATGAGCAGTTCTTC
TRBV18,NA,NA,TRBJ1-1,CASSPQGEAFF,TGTGCCAGCTCCCCGCAGGGTGAAGCTTTCTTT
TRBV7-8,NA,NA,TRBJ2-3,CASSRDQSTDTQYF,TGTGCCAGCAGCCGAGACCAGAGCACAGATACGCAGTATTTT
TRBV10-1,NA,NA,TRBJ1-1,CASSEQQNTEAFF,TGCGCCAGCAGTGAACAGCAGAACACTGAAGCTTTCTTT
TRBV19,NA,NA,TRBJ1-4,CASSYEQRREKLFF,TGTGCCAGTAGTTATGAGCAGCGACGAGAAAAACTGTTTTTT
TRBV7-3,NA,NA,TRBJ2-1,CASSPQGRNEQFF,TGTGCCAGCAGCCCCCAGGGTCGCAATGAGCAGTTCTTC
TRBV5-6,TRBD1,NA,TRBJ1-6,CASSPFKGQGANSPLHF,TGTGCCAGCAGCCCCTTTAAGGGGCAGGGGGCTAATTCACCCCTCCACTTT
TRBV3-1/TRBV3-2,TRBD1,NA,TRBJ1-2,CASSLGQALYGYTF,TGTGCCAGCAGCCTGGGACAGGCCCTCTATGGCTACACCTTC
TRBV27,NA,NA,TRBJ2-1,CASSSQGSNKQFF,TGTGCCAGCAGTTCCCAGGGATCTAATAAGCAGTTCTTC
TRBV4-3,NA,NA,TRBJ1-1,CASSQPTGQNTEAFF,TGCGCCAGCAGCCAACCAACGGGACAGAACACTGAAGCTTTCTTT
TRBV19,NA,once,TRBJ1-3,CASTLISGNTIYF,TGTGCCAGTACTTTAATATCTGGAAACACCATATATTTT
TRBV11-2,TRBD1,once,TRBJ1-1,CASSLTGTGTTEAFF,TGTGCCAGCAGCCTCACCGGGACAGGGACCACTGAAGCTTTCTTT
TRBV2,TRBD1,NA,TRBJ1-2,CASNLQGADYGYTF,TGTGCCAGCAACTTACAGGGGGCCGACTATGGCTACACCTTC
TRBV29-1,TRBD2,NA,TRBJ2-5,CSVGPSGGETQYF,TGCAGCGTGGGTCCCAGCGGGGGAGAGACCCAGTACTTC
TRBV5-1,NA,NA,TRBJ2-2,CASSLVRANTGELFF,TGCGCCAGCAGCTTGGTCAGGGCGAACACCGGGGAGCTGTTTTTT
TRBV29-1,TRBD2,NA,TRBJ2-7,CSVTSGTSGWYEQYF,TGCAGCGTTACCAGTGGGACTAGCGGGTGGTACGAGCAGTACTTC
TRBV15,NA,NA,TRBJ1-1,CATSTDRHWTEAFF,TGTGCCACCAGCACCGACAGGCATTGGACTGAAGCTTTCTTT
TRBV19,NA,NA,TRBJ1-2,CASSIAGYGYTF,TGTGCCAGTAGTATAGCGGGGTACGGCTACACCTTC
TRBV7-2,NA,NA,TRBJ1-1,CASSLEAVAGTEAFF,TGTGCCAGCAGCTTAGAGGCAGTAGCGGGCACTGAAGCTTTCTTT
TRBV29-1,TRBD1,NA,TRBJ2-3,CSVYPTGISTDTQYF,TGCAGCGTCTACCCGACAGGGATTAGCACAGATACGCAGTATTTT